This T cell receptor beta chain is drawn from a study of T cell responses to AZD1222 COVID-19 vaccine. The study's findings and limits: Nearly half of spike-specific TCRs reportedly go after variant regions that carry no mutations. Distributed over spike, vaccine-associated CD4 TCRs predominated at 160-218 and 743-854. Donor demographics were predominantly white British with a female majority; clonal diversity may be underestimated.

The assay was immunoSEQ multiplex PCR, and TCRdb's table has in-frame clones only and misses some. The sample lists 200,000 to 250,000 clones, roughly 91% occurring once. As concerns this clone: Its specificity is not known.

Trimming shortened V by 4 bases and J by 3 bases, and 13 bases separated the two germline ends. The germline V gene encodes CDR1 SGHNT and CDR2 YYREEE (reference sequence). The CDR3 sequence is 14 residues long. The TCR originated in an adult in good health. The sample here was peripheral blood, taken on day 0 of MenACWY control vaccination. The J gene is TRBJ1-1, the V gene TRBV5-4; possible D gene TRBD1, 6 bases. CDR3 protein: CASSRAAGDTEAFF. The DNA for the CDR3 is TGTGCCAGCAGCCGGGCGGCAGGGGACACTGAAGCTTTCTTT.